This T cell receptor beta chain was identified during a study of OX40 agonist ivuxolimab in advanced cancers. As for the study in general: Every 2 weeks, patients got intravenous ivuxolimab at one of six dose levels (0.01-10 mg/kg). Study-wide results and limits: Clonal expansion among partial responders at 0.1-3.0 mg/kg ranked near the lowest. Relative to CD4+, CD8+ T cells held more expanded clones on average.

The germline V and J ends were trimmed by 2 bases and 7 bases, with 9 bases remaining between them. The CDR3 has 12 residues. Germline lookup yields CDR1 MDHEN and CDR2 SYDVKM. About this clone: Its matching antigen is unknown.

The protocol was immunoSEQ multiplex PCR, while the TCRdb copy is restricted to in-frame clones and leaves out a portion. The sample lists about 69,000 clones, around 91% occurring once. This chain joins TRBV28 and TRBJ2-7; the D is unclear. The receptor was isolated from an adult with an advanced solid tumor such as melanoma, head and neck, liver or kidney cancer. The material sequenced was CD4+ or CD8+ T cells sorted from blood, taken in a trial of the OX40 agonist ivuxolimab. Here the CDR3 DNA reads TGTGCCAGCAGTTTAAGCAAAACGGAGCAGTACTTC. Translating gives CASSLSKTEQYF.